This passage covers 16 T cell receptor beta chains from one sample sequenced in a study of OX40 agonist ivuxolimab in advanced cancers. Measured with immunoSEQ multiplex PCR; TCRdb has only the in-frame clones, and not every one. The table includes 75,000 to 100,000 clones, around 90% detected once. Sample: CD4+ or CD8+ T cells sorted from blood, taken in a trial of the OX40 agonist ivuxolimab. These TCRs come from an adult with an advanced solid tumor such as melanoma, head and neck, liver or kidney cancer.

V is TRBV6-6 and J is TRBJ1-2, with D uncertain. Trimming pared 2 bases from V and 2 bases from J, leaving 6 bases between. Germline V lookup: CDR1 MNHNY, CDR2 SVGAGI (reference sequence). This CDR3 has 13 residues. In DNA form, the CDR3 reads TGTGCCAGCAGTTACACGCTCAACTATGGCTACACCTTC. Translating it yields CASSYTLNYGYTF.

The V call is TRBV9, the J call TRBJ2-7; tentatively, D is TRBD1 or TRBD2 (5 bases each). Trimming stripped 0 bases from V and 3 bases from J, with 13 bases between. Germline loops: CDR1 SGDLS, CDR2 YYNGEE. The length of the CDR3 is 15 residues. The CDR3: CASSVGGTSHYEQYF. DNA for the CDR3: TGTGCCAGCAGCGTAGGGGGGACCTCGCACTACGAGCAGTACTTC.

The chain carries TRBV30 and TRBJ1-1; no clear D. The CDR3 extends over 13 amino acids. V was clipped by 1 base and J by 5 bases, with 11 bases between them. Germline V gene data show CDR1 as GTSNPN and CDR2 as SVGIG (reference sequence). The CDR3 region is CAWSDDSSTEAFF. For the CDR3, the DNA is TGTGCCTGGAGTGACGACTCGAGTACTGAAGCTTTCTTT.

The genes are TRBV6-1 and TRBJ1-1; 9 bases align to TRBD1. Germline V CDR1 and CDR2: MNHNS, SASEGT. CDR3 size: 14 residues. The junction had 0 bases not matched to a gene; V was cut back by 3 bases and J by 1 base. DNA for the CDR3: TGTGCCAGCAGTGAGACAGGGGGGAACACTGAAGCTTTCTTT. Translating gives CASSETGGNTEAFF.

This chain connects TRBV2 to TRBJ1-4; 7 bases map to TRBD1. Unmatched junction bases numbered 1, after V lost 4 bases and J lost 8 bases. The length of the CDR3 is 12 residues. The germline CDR1 and CDR2 sequences are SNHLY and FYNNEI. The CDR3 sequence: CASSGQGEKLFF. The CDR3 DNA is TGTGCCAGCAGTGGACAGGGAGAAAAACTGTTTTTT.

Only one count was recorded for this clone. The chain recombines TRBV5-1 with TRBJ2-1; D is undetermined. Trimming shortened V by 4 bases and J by 6 bases, and 11 bases separated the two germline ends. Germline CDR1 and CDR2: SGHRS and YFSETQ. This CDR3 comprises 13 residues. The CDR3 loop reads CASSAEVGNEQFF. CDR3 in DNA: TGCGCCAGCAGCGCAGAGGTTGGCAATGAGCAGTTCTTC.

For the CDR3, the DNA is TGTGCCAGCAGTAGGCGACAGGGAGACGAGCAGTACGTC. Protein: CASSRRQGDEQYV. V and J are TRBV6-1 and TRBJ2-7; 7 bases are a match to TRBD1. Trimming removed 5 bases from V and 5 bases from J; junction bases left unmatched: 6. This CDR3 is built from 13 residues. Germline CDR1 reads MNHNS; CDR2 reads SASEGT.

This rearrangement joins TRBV5-1 to TRBJ2-7; 9 nucleotides line up with TRBD1. This CDR3 has 15 amino acids. J lost 3 bases, V lost 2 bases, and 6 bases had no gene match. Germline V gene lookup returns CDR1 SGHRS and CDR2 YFSETQ. CDR3 sequence reads: CASSFPGTGHYEQYF. In DNA, the CDR3 is TGCGCCAGCAGCTTCCCCGGGACAGGGCACTACGAGCAGTACTTC.

This chain joins TRBV7-8 and TRBJ1-1, with D possibly matching TRBD1 (5 bases). The CDR3 spans 13 residues. Trimming shortened V by 5 bases and J by 0 bases, and 7 bases separated the two germline ends. Germline assignment: CDR1 SGHVS and CDR2 FQNEAQ. CDR3 in DNA: TGTGCCAGCAGCGCGACAGTGAACACTGAAGCTTTCTTT. Translation: CASSATVNTEAFF.

There are a few counts of this clone. As DNA, the CDR3 is TGTGCCAGTAGCGACCAGGGTCAGCCCCAGCATTTT. Its translation: CASSDQGQPQHF. The V gene is TRBV19, the J gene TRBJ1-5, with a tentative D call TRBD1 (5 bases). CDR1 is LNHDA, CDR2 SQIVND, per germline (reference sequence). Trimming pared 6 bases from V and 6 bases from J, leaving 9 bases between. The CDR3 extends over 12 amino acids.

CDR3 sequence (DNA): TGTGCCAGCAGTGAGGAGACAGGTATCACAGATACGCAGTATTTT. This encodes CASSEETGITDTQYF. J is TRBJ2-3 and V is TRBV2; TRBD1 is a possible D gene (6 bases). This CDR3 is built from 15 residues. V gave up 3 bases and J gave up 2 bases, with 12 bases separating them. Germline V gives CDR1 SNHLY, CDR2 FYNNEI.

This rearrangement joins TRBV5-1 to TRBJ2-5, with TRBD2 matching over 12 bases. Trimming cost V 4 bases and J 4 bases; bases outside gene matches: 5. The length of the CDR3 is 15 residues. CDR1 is SGHRS, CDR2 YFSETQ, per germline. The CDR3 bases are TGCGCCAGCAGCGCGGAACTAGCGGGAGGAGAGACCCAGTACTTC. Its translation: CASSAELAGGETQYF.

V usage is TRBV19 and J usage is TRBJ2-7; TRBD2 aligns across 11 bases. Germline CDR1 is LNHDA and CDR2 is SQIVND (reference sequence). The CDR3 loop spans 17 amino acids. V lost 9 bases, J lost 0 bases, and 13 bases stayed unmatched. The CDR3: CASKRTGTSGTSYEQYF. CDR3 DNA sequence: TGTGCCAGCAAACGTACCGGGACTAGCGGTACCTCCTACGAGCAGTACTTC. The full variable domain, with the rest looked up from reference TRBV19 and TRBJ2-7, is DGGITQSPKYLFRKEGQNVTLSCEQNLNHDAMYWYRQDPGQGLRLIYYSQIVNDFQKGDIAEGYSVSREKKESFPLTVTSAQKNPTAFYLCASKRTGTSGTSYEQYFGPGTRLTVT.

Written as DNA, the CDR3 is TGCGCCAGCAGCTTGAGCAGCGTTGAGGATACGCAGTATTTT. Protein product: CASSLSSVEDTQYF. The chain links TRBV5-1 to TRBJ2-3, with no clear D. The V gene lost 1 base and the J gene lost 6 bases, with 12 bases spanning the gap. The CDR3 sequence is 14 residues long. The germline CDR1 and CDR2 sequences are SGHRS and YFSETQ.

The rearrangement uses TRBV2 and TRBJ2-5, with TRBD1 matching over 7 bases. The V gene end was trimmed by 0 bases and the J gene end by 5 bases; junction bases not matched to a gene: 6. CDR1 and CDR2 (germline): SNHLY, FYNNEI. This CDR3 contains 15 residues. CDR3 protein: CASSEAGTVVETQYF. CDR3 DNA: TGTGCCAGCAGTGAAGCGGGGACAGTAGTCGAGACCCAGTACTTC. Supplemented by reference TRBV2 and TRBJ2-5, the full variable domain reads EPEVTQTPSHQVTQMGQEVILRCVPISNHLYFYWYRQILGQKVEFLVSFYNNEISEKSEIFDDQFSVERPDGSNFTLKIRSTKLEDSAMYFCASSEAGTVVETQYFGPGTRLLVL.

The rearrangement joins TRBV30 to TRBJ1-2; a weak D match, TRBD1 (5 bases). Germline-derived CDR1 and CDR2 are GTSNPN and SVGIG (reference sequence). Trimming removed 0 bases from V and 3 bases from J, with 20 bases in between. The CDR3 consists of 17 residues. The CDR3 DNA is TGTGCCTGGAGTGTTCAGGGCAGGGCAGTTTATCACTATGGCTACACCTTC. This gives the protein CAWSVQGRAVYHYGYTF.